These 27 T cell receptor beta chains share one sample of origin, sequenced in a study of T cell responses to AZD1222 COVID-19 vaccine. The assay was immunoSEQ multiplex PCR, and TCRdb's table has in-frame clones only and misses some. The profile shows roughly 120,000 clones, 88% of them singletons. The sequenced sample was peripheral blood, obtained 28 days after the second AZD1222 dose. These TCRs come from an adult who received the AZD1222 COVID-19 vaccine.

The chain couples TRBV13 to TRBJ1-4, with 10 bases aligning to TRBD1. The ends lost 5 bases at V and 10 bases at J; junction bases unmatched: 7. The CDR3 extends over 14 amino acids. Germline CDR1 PRHDT, CDR2 FYEKMQ (reference sequence). The CDR3, as DNA: TGTGCCAGCAGCCTTGGGGACAGGGGTGGAAAACTGTTTTTT. Its translation is CASSLGDRGGKLFF.

This clone was picked up one time. The chain is built from TRBV12-3 or TRBV12-4 and TRBJ1-5; 8 bases fit TRBD1. The CDR3 has 12 amino acids. The V segment lost 5 bases and the J segment 6 bases; nucleotides outside the gene matches: 0. The CDR3 region is CASSDRGQPQHF. In DNA, the CDR3 is TGTGCCAGCAGTGACAGGGGTCAGCCCCAGCATTTT.

For the CDR3, the DNA is TGCGCCAGCAGCTTGCAGGGGGCGCGTACTGAAGCTTTCTTT. Translation: CASSLQGARTEAFF. The rearrangement uses TRBV5-1 and TRBJ1-1, with TRBD1 matching over 8 bases. The CDR3 loop spans 14 amino acids. The V gene's germline CDR1 is SGHRS and CDR2 YFSETQ. J gave up 5 bases and V 1 base, and 4 bases lay outside the gene matches. The full variable domain, in which reference TRBV5-1 and TRBJ1-1 provide the parts outside the CDR3, is KAGVTQTPRYLIKTRGQQVTLSCSPISGHRSVSWYQQTPGQGLQFLFEYFSETQRNKGNFPGRFSGRQFSNSRSEMNVSTLELGDSALYLCASSLQGARTEAFFGQGTRLTVV.

The genes are TRBV25-1 and TRBJ1-1; D not resolved. From germline, CDR1 is MGHDK and CDR2 SYGVNS. V was pared by 1 base and J by 1 base, with 4 bases between. This CDR3 has 13 residues. Written as DNA, the CDR3 is TGTGCCAGCAGTGAATTTGGGAACACTGAAGCTTTCTTT. This translates into CASSEFGNTEAFF.

The chain joins TRBV4-1 to TRBJ1-1; 10 bases are shared with TRBD1. The CDR3 consists of 15 residues. The J segment lost 1 base and the V segment lost 4 bases, leaving 3 bases of the junction unmatched. Germline assignment: CDR1 MGHRA and CDR2 YSYEKL. For the CDR3, the DNA is TGCGCCAGCAGCCGGTGGGACAGGGGGAACACTGAAGCTTTCTTT. Translated, it gives CASSRWDRGNTEAFF.

J is TRBJ2-5 and V is TRBV3-1 (or the pseudogene TRBV3-2), with 7 bases aligning to TRBD2. CDR1 and CDR2 from the germline V gene are LGHDT and YNNKEL (reference sequence). CDR3 size: 14 residues. The V gene end was trimmed by 4 bases and the J gene end by 2 bases; junction bases not matched to a gene: 4. CDR3 in amino acids: CASSPGLRQETQYF. CDR3 nucleotides: TGTGCCAGCAGCCCGGGACTAAGACAAGAGACCCAGTACTTC.

The chain couples TRBV28 to TRBJ2-2; 12 nucleotides agree with TRBD2. V trimming: 2 bases; J trimming: 0 bases; junction bases outside the gene matches: 1. The CDR3 has 17 residues. The germline V gene encodes CDR1 MDHEN and CDR2 SYDVKM. DNA for the CDR3: TGTGCCAGCAGTTTACCTAGCGGGAGGGCGAACACCGGGGAGCTGTTTTTT. This translates into CASSLPSGRANTGELFF.

The chain has TRBV28 and TRBJ1-2, with TRBD1 identical over 9 bases. The CDR3 totals 13 residues. Germline trimming cut 11 bases from V and 8 bases from J; bases unmatched to any gene: 12. Germline CDR1 and CDR2: MDHEN and SYDVKM. Here the CDR3 DNA reads TGTGCCCGGGTACAGGGGGCCCTGGAGGGCTACACCTTC. The encoded protein is CARVQGALEGYTF.

The J gene is TRBJ2-3, the V gene TRBV4-2, with 8 bases matching TRBD2. Germline loops: CDR1 LGHNA, CDR2 YNFKEQ. Trimming removed 4 bases from V and 0 bases from J; junction bases left unmatched: 15. This CDR3 has 19 residues. The CDR3 bases are TGTGCCAGCAGCCTCCTAGGGATAGCGGGGTTCGCTAGCACAGATACGCAGTATTTT. Encoded protein: CASSLLGIAGFASTDTQYF.

The CDR3 bases are TGTGCCAGTACTCGGGATCTGAGCAATGAGCAGTTCTTC. Amino acid sequence: CASTRDLSNEQFF. The chain is built from TRBV19 and TRBJ2-1, with D possibly matching TRBD2 (5 bases). Trimming stripped 7 bases from V and 6 bases from J, with 13 bases between. This CDR3 contains 13 residues. Germline V gene data show CDR1 as LNHDA and CDR2 as SQIVND (reference sequence).

This clone was seen just once. The chain couples TRBV6-2 or TRBV6-3 to TRBJ1-2; no reliable D call. Trimming left V 5 bases short and J 8 bases short, with 9 bases between. This CDR3 is 11 amino acids long. Germline-derived CDR1 and CDR2 are MNHEY and SVGEGT. CDR3 loop: CASSTLMGYTF. CDR3 sequence (DNA): TGTGCCAGCAGTACTCTAATGGGCTACACCTTC.

The rearrangement joins TRBV5-4 to TRBJ1-4; D remains unclear. Germline assignment: CDR1 SGHNT and CDR2 YYREEE (reference sequence). The CDR3 covers 11 residues. Trimming removed 4 bases at V and 15 bases at J, with 13 bases between. CDR3 coding DNA: TGTGCCAGCAGCCGCGGGGAACGGGTGTTTTTT. This sequence encodes CASSRGERVFF.

The genes are TRBV20-1 and TRBJ2-7; D gene ambiguous. Trimming left V 3 bases short and J 7 bases short, with 13 bases between. This CDR3 is 12 amino acids long. In germline, CDR1 is DFQATT, CDR2 SNEGSKA (reference sequence). CDR3: CSASPGLGEQYF. The CDR3 DNA sequence: TGCAGTGCTAGTCCGGGTTTAGGGGAGCAGTACTTC.

This clone occurred once. This chain uses TRBV19 with TRBJ2-2, with D possibly matching TRBD1 (7 bases). The germline V gene has CDR1 LNHDA and CDR2 SQIVND (reference sequence). The V end lost 7 bases, the J end lost 3 bases, and 12 bases lay between the germline ends. The CDR3 is 14 residues long. Here the CDR3 DNA reads TGTGCCAGTAACGGCAGGGGGGACACCGGGGAGCTGTTTTTT. It specifies CASNGRGDTGELFF. Combining the CDR3 with reference TRBV19 and TRBJ2-2 gives the whole variable domain DGGITQSPKYLFRKEGQNVTLSCEQNLNHDAMYWYRQDPGQGLRLIYYSQIVNDFQKGDIAEGYSVSREKKESFPLTVTSAQKNPTAFYLCASNGRGDTGELFFGEGSRLTVL.

This clone has just a few counts. The rearrangement links TRBV4-3 to TRBJ1-2, with 8 nucleotides matching TRBD1. This CDR3 has 16 amino acids. V trimming: 0 bases; J trimming: 8 bases; junction bases outside the gene matches: 11. CDR1 and CDR2 (germline): LGHNA, YSLEER. Here the CDR3 reads CASSQDPSGRQGGYTF. The CDR3 DNA reads TGCGCCAGCAGCCAAGACCCCTCGGGAAGACAGGGGGGCTACACCTTC.

This chain connects TRBV2 to TRBJ2-1, with D tentatively TRBD1 (5 bases). Germline V gene sequence: CDR1 SNHLY, CDR2 FYNNEI. This CDR3 has 12 residues. V lost 7 bases to trimming and J lost 4 bases, with 8 bases between them. CDR3 bases: TGTGCCAGCATCTGGACATACAATGAGCAGTTCTTC. The encoded protein is CASIWTYNEQFF.

This chain links TRBV24-1 with TRBJ2-5; D might be TRBD1 (6 bases). Trimming left V 4 bases short and J 3 bases short, with 17 bases between. Germline V gives CDR1 KGHDR, CDR2 SFDVKD. The CDR3 consists of 16 residues. CDR3 sequence reads: CATSDPGTPREETQYF. CDR3 bases: TGTGCCACCAGTGACCCTGGGACACCCCGGGAAGAGACCCAGTACTTC.

This chain joins TRBV28 and TRBJ2-1; D call uncertain. Per germline, CDR1 MDHEN and CDR2 SYDVKM. The V gene lost 2 bases and the J gene lost 10 bases, with 15 bases spanning the gap. This CDR3 contains 14 residues. CDR3 region: CASSLKLWFGEQFF. The DNA for the CDR3 is TGTGCCAGCAGTTTAAAGCTCTGGTTCGGGGAGCAGTTCTTC.

This clone was seen a few times. The CDR3 carries no conserved terminal phenylalanine or tryptophan, so it likely arises from a read error. The DNA is omitted, as the CDR3 cannot be located on it reliably, and the CDR3 follows TCRdb's listing. The V call is TRBV27, the J call TRBJ1-2. CDR1 and CDR2 (germline): MNHEY, SMNVEV (reference sequence). The CDR3 comprises 8 residues, both ends counted. The chain's CDR3 is CASGGMGL.

V and J are TRBV28 and TRBJ2-4; 9 bases map to TRBD2. From germline, CDR1 is MDHEN and CDR2 SYDVKM. With V trimmed by 6 bases and J by 1 base, 13 bases remained unmatched. The CDR3 runs 18 residues. The DNA of the CDR3 is TGTGCCAGCAGCTTCAAGCCGGGACTAGCAGACGCCAAAAACATTCAGTACTTC. Translated, it gives CASSFKPGLADAKNIQYF.

The V gene is TRBV6-2 or TRBV6-3, the J gene TRBJ2-3; no definite D call. Germline CDR1 is MNHEY and CDR2 is SVGEGT. Between the trimmed V and J ends, which lost 5 bases and 2 bases, there was a span of 2 bases. The CDR3 runs to 11 residues. The CDR3 nucleotides are TGTGCCAGCAGTCACACAGATACGCAGTATTTT. As protein: CASSHTDTQYF.

The rearrangement uses TRBV7-2 and TRBJ2-1, with 10 bases identical to TRBD2. V shed 5 bases and J 12 bases; nucleotides not matched to a gene: 13. The CDR3 is 15 residues long. The germline gives CDR1 SGHTA, CDR2 FQGNSA. The CDR3 loop reads CASSTTSGPAGRQFF. In DNA, the CDR3 is TGTGCCAGCAGCACGACTAGCGGGCCTGCCGGGCGGCAGTTCTTC.

The chain recombines TRBV5-1 with TRBJ1-1; D is undetermined. Looked up from germline, CDR1 is SGHRS and CDR2 is YFSETQ. Trimming left V 4 bases short and J 4 bases short, with 17 bases between. This CDR3 region has 15 residues. The CDR3 nucleotides are TGCGCCAGCAGCAGCTTGATAGCGGGTGGCACTGAAGCTTTCTTT. This translates into CASSSLIAGGTEAFF.

The V and J genes are TRBV27 and TRBJ2-1, with a tentative D call TRBD2 (6 bases). V was cut by 6 bases and J by 4 bases, with 16 bases left in between. The CDR3 has 15 residues. Looked up from germline, CDR1 is MNHEY and CDR2 is SMNVEV (reference sequence). The CDR3 loop is CASRAPGLLYNEQFF. CDR3 DNA sequence: TGTGCCAGCAGAGCCCCGGGACTCCTATACAATGAGCAGTTCTTC.

The chain combines TRBV5-4 with TRBJ2-2; a possible D gene is TRBD2 (6 bases). The CDR3 sequence is 16 residues long. Trimming removed 4 bases from V and 8 bases from J, with 21 bases in between. CDR1 and CDR2 (germline): SGHNT, YYREEE (reference sequence). The CDR3 is CASSPLGSGITGELFF. DNA for the CDR3: TGTGCCAGCAGCCCCCTTGGTAGCGGTATTACTGGGGAGCTGTTTTTT.

V is TRBV27 and J is TRBJ2-7; D not certain. The V and J ends lost 4 bases and 0 bases respectively, with 13 bases between them. Looked up from germline, CDR1 is MNHEY and CDR2 is SMNVEV (reference sequence). The CDR3 has 15 residues. The CDR3 sequence: CASSSQTLHSYEQYF. As DNA, the CDR3 is TGTGCCAGCAGTTCCCAGACACTGCACTCCTACGAGCAGTACTTC.

This clone was counted once. This chain uses TRBV4-3 with TRBJ1-1, with 7 bases fitting TRBD1. CDR3 size: 15 residues. Germline values: CDR1 LGHNA, CDR2 YSLEER. J gave up 0 bases and V 4 bases, and 5 bases lay outside the gene matches. In nucleotides, the CDR3 is TGCGCCAGCAGCCTTCAGGGGGGGATGAACACTGAAGCTTTCTTT. Amino acids: CASSLQGGMNTEAFF.